Below, 32 T cell receptor beta chains from the same sample are listed, as sequenced in a study of cytomegalovirus exposure and HLA in healthy donors. Amplification used 60 Vbeta primers and 13 Jbeta primers. Here immunoSEQ multiplex PCR was the method, and the copy in TCRdb shows in-frame clones only, minus some. The top ten clones hold about 0.8% of a sample with some 150,000 clones, 80% to 90% of them seen once. The material sequenced was PBMCs. These TCRs come from a woman younger than 30 in good health and CMV-seronegative.

This chain connects TRBV7-2 to TRBJ2-3; D call uncertain. The V end was cut by 5 bases, the J end by 6 bases, with 9 bases between. The CDR3 sequence is 12 residues long. From germline, CDR1 is SGHTA and CDR2 FQGNSA. DNA for the CDR3: TGTGCCAGCAGCCAAGACACTGATACGCAGTATTTT. Protein product: CASSQDTDTQYF.

This sequence joins TRBV10-3 and TRBJ2-1, with 14 nucleotides matching TRBD2. V shed 7 bases, J shed 8 bases, and the junction held 7 bases outside the gene matches. Germline values: CDR1 ENHRY, CDR2 SYGVKD. The CDR3 consists of 15 residues. CDR3 DNA: TGTGCCATCACCCGAATGGGACTAGCGGGAGATGAGCAGTTCTTC. Translating gives CAITRMGLAGDEQFF.

The J gene is TRBJ2-5, the V gene TRBV13, with 8 bases that match TRBD2. The better agreement between TRBJ2-7 and the DNA end casts doubt on the J call. The CDR3 is 16 residues long. Germline-derived CDR1 and CDR2 are PRHDT and FYEKMQ (reference sequence). For the CDR3, the DNA is TGTGCCAGCAGCTTAGCCGGTGGGACTAGGTATGGCGAGCAGTACTTC. This sequence encodes CASSLAGGTRYGEQYF.

This chain links TRBV6-6 with TRBJ1-1; 11 nucleotides align to TRBD1. This CDR3 has 14 residues. Looked up from germline, CDR1 is MNHNY and CDR2 is SVGAGI (reference sequence). Trimming at V came to 2 bases and at J to 5 bases, leaving 1 base not matched to a gene. The CDR3 protein is CASSYGQGATEAFF. The CDR3, as DNA: TGTGCCAGCAGTTACGGACAGGGGGCGACTGAAGCTTTCTTT.

This clone was picked up a small number of times. The chain employs TRBV6-6 and TRBJ2-7; tentative D call: TRBD1 (5 bases). CDR3 length equals 14 residues. The ends were cut back, 2 bases at V and 6 bases at J, with 14 bases in the middle. Per germline, CDR1 MNHNY and CDR2 SVGAGI (reference sequence). The CDR3 spells CASSYPSGRGEQYF. For the CDR3, the DNA is TGTGCCAGCAGTTACCCCAGTGGTAGGGGCGAGCAGTACTTC.

J is TRBJ2-2 and V is TRBV19; D gene unclear. Germline loops: CDR1 LNHDA, CDR2 SQIVND (reference sequence). V was trimmed by 4 bases and J by 0 bases, leaving 3 bases between them. This CDR3 is 13 amino acids long. CDR3 nucleotides: TGTGCCAGTAGTACAGCGAACACCGGGGAGCTGTTTTTT. Translating gives CASSTANTGELFF. Together with reference TRBV19 and TRBJ2-2, the CDR3 gives the full variable domain: DGGITQSPKYLFRKEGQNVTLSCEQNLNHDAMYWYRQDPGQGLRLIYYSQIVNDFQKGDIAEGYSVSREKKESFPLTVTSAQKNPTAFYLCASSTANTGELFFGEGSRLTVL.

This clone was counted a few times. The chain employs TRBV4-2 and TRBJ2-6; maybe TRBD1 (5 bases). The V gene lost 0 bases and the J gene lost 0 bases, with 6 bases spanning the gap. The CDR3 has 16 amino acids. Per the germline V gene, CDR1 is LGHNA and CDR2 is YNFKEQ. CDR3 coding DNA: TGTGCCAGCAGCCAAGAAAGGGGCTCTGGGGCCAACGTCCTGACTTTC. Translating it yields CASSQERGSGANVLTF.

The V call is TRBV11-3, the J call TRBJ1-6; possible D gene TRBD1, 5 bases. In germline, CDR1 is SGHNT, CDR2 YENEEA. The CDR3 length is 16 residues. The V gene lost 1 base and the J gene lost 6 bases, with 13 bases spanning the gap. The CDR3 loop is CASSLGVLDTNSPLHF. CDR3 in DNA: TGTGCCAGCAGCTTAGGTGTTCTGGACACTAATTCACCCCTCCACTTT.

This clone was counted only a few times. The chain recombines TRBV5-1 with TRBJ2-7; the D gene is possibly TRBD2 (5 bases). This CDR3 is built from 15 residues. V dropped 0 bases and J dropped 2 bases, with 12 bases sitting between them. CDR1 and CDR2 (germline): SGHRS, YFSETQ. The CDR3: CASSLEGAAPYEQYF. CDR3 nucleotides: TGCGCCAGCAGCTTGGAGGGAGCAGCGCCCTACGAGCAGTACTTC. The full variable domain, with the rest looked up from reference TRBV5-1 and TRBJ2-7, is KAGVTQTPRYLIKTRGQQVTLSCSPISGHRSVSWYQQTPGQGLQFLFEYFSETQRNKGNFPGRFSGRQFSNSRSEMNVSTLELGDSALYLCASSLEGAAPYEQYFGPGTRLTVT.

This chain links TRBV19 with TRBJ2-7; 7 bases align to TRBD1. The V gene's germline CDR1 is LNHDA and CDR2 SQIVND (reference sequence). The CDR3 loop spans 13 amino acids. The ends lost 6 bases at V and 5 bases at J; junction bases unmatched: 7. The CDR3: CASRDTGVHEQYF. CDR3 in DNA: TGTGCCAGTAGGGATACAGGGGTCCACGAGCAGTACTTC.

V and J are TRBV2 and TRBJ2-3; unclear D gene. The CDR3 extends over 15 amino acids. CDR1 is SNHLY, CDR2 FYNNEI, per germline. Trimming took 2 bases from V and 4 from J, leaving 13 bases between them. The CDR3 here is CASSESGVKADTQYF. Here the CDR3 DNA reads TGTGCCAGCAGTGAATCCGGAGTAAAAGCAGATACGCAGTATTTT.

This sequence joins TRBV7-6 and TRBJ2-7; 9 bases are shared with TRBD1. CDR3 length equals 14 residues. J was trimmed by 3 bases and V by 5 bases; bases with no gene match: 5. Germline values: CDR1 SGHVS, CDR2 FNYEAQ. The CDR3 protein is CASSRDRAHYEQYF. Written as DNA, the CDR3 is TGTGCCAGCAGCCGGGACAGGGCCCACTACGAGCAGTACTTC.

This clone was picked up a small number of times. The V and J genes are TRBV5-6 and TRBJ1-1; 8 bases are a match to TRBD1. Per the germline V gene, CDR1 is SGHDT and CDR2 is YYEEEE. The CDR3 is 16 amino acids. V lost 4 bases and J lost 0; bases outside the gene matches: 8. CDR3 nucleotides: TGTGCCAGCAGCCGAGACAGGGGTGGATTGAACACTGAAGCTTTCTTT. Translation: CASSRDRGGLNTEAFF.

The chain employs TRBV15 and TRBJ2-2; D possibly corresponds to TRBD2 (6 bases). V was shortened by 0 bases and J by 8 bases, with 10 bases between the two germline ends. CDR3 size: 14 residues. Germline V CDR1 and CDR2: LNHNV, YYDKDF (reference sequence). CDR3 bases: TGTGCCACCAGCAGAGATAGCGGAAAAGGGGAGCTGTTTTTT. This gives the protein CATSRDSGKGELFF. The complete variable domain, with remaining parts taken from reference TRBV15 and TRBJ2-2, reads DAMVIQNPRYQVTQFGKPVTLSCSQTLNHNVMYWYQQKSSQAPKLLFHYYDKDFNNEADTPDNFQSRRPNTSFCFLDIRSPGLGDTAMYLCATSRDSGKGELFFGEGSRLTVL.

This clone was found a few times. The J gene is TRBJ2-7, the V gene TRBV5-3; 11 nucleotides agree with TRBD1. TRBV5-3 is recorded as an ORF, its role being uncertain. The CDR3 runs to 13 residues. Trimming removed 8 bases from V and 3 bases from J; junction bases left unmatched: 4. The CDR3 protein is CASTGQGGYEQYF. The CDR3 DNA reads TGTGCCAGTACGGGACAGGGGGGCTACGAGCAGTACTTC.

The rearrangement links TRBV28 to TRBJ2-1; D perhaps matches TRBD2 (5 bases). The V gene's germline CDR1 is MDHEN and CDR2 SYDVKM. The CDR3 contains 12 residues. V was trimmed by 7 bases and J by 6 bases, leaving 10 bases between them. The CDR3 DNA is TGTGCCAGCAAGCTAGCCCTCAATGAGCAGTTCTTC. This gives the protein CASKLALNEQFF.

The rearrangement uses TRBV19 and TRBJ1-1; 7 bases match TRBD1. The V gene's germline CDR1 is LNHDA and CDR2 SQIVND (reference sequence). V trimming: 8 bases; J trimming: 6 bases; junction bases outside the gene matches: 6. This CDR3 is 12 amino acids long. DNA for the CDR3: TGTGCCAGTTTAACCGGGACAGCTGAAGCTTTCTTT. Translating it yields CASLTGTAEAFF.

The chain carries TRBV15 and TRBJ2-3; 9 bases match TRBD1. This CDR3 comprises 17 residues. Trimming removed 0 bases from V and 3 bases from J; junction bases left unmatched: 7. Germline lookup yields CDR1 LNHNV and CDR2 YYDKDF (reference sequence). CDR3: CATSRDQSGQGTDTQYF. CDR3 sequence (DNA): TGTGCCACCAGCAGAGATCAGTCGGGACAGGGAACAGATACGCAGTATTTT.

The rearrangement joins TRBV2 to TRBJ2-2; no clear D. Trimming removed 2 bases from V and 15 bases from J, with 10 bases in between. Germline V gene data show CDR1 as SNHLY and CDR2 as FYNNEI. The CDR3 extends over 11 amino acids. This CDR3 reads CASSERLEVFF. The CDR3 DNA follows: TGTGCCAGCAGTGAACGTCTTGAGGTGTTTTTT. Combining the CDR3 with reference TRBV2 and TRBJ2-2 gives the whole variable domain EPEVTQTPSHQVTQMGQEVILRCVPISNHLYFYWYRQILGQKVEFLVSFYNNEISEKSEIFDDQFSVERPDGSNFTLKIRSTKLEDSAMYFCASSERLEVFFGEGSRLTVL.

As to this clone: The same CDR3 arises from other DNA sequences in this sample as well. The gene calls are TRBV5-5 and TRBJ2-5; TRBD2 matches at 13 bases. Looked up from germline, CDR1 is SGHKS and CDR2 is YYEKEE (reference sequence). Germline trimming cut 3 bases from V and 9 bases from J; bases unmatched to any gene: 8. CDR3 size: 15 residues. CDR3 region: CASSSPRTSGSPQYF. CDR3 DNA: TGTGCCAGCAGCTCACCACGGACTAGCGGGAGTCCCCAGTACTTC. Complete variable domain (other parts from reference TRBV5-5 and TRBJ2-5): DAGVTQSPTHLIKTRGQQVTLRCSPISGHKSVSWYQQVLGQGPQFIFQYYEKEERGRGNFPDRFSARQFPNYSSELNVNALLLGDSALYLCASSSPRTSGSPQYFGPGTRLLVL.

The rearrangement links TRBV28 to TRBJ2-7; 9 bases are a match to TRBD1. Losses at the gene ends were 5 bases for V and 6 bases for J; bases not matched to a gene: 11. The germline V gene has CDR1 MDHEN and CDR2 SYDVKM. CDR3 length equals 15 residues. The chain's CDR3 is CASSLLWDRAAEQYF. CDR3 DNA: TGTGCCAGCAGTCTCTTATGGGACAGGGCGGCCGAGCAGTACTTC.

This chain connects TRBV28 to TRBJ1-1; D may be TRBD1 (5 bases). Per the germline V gene, CDR1 is MDHEN and CDR2 is SYDVKM. CDR3 length: 15 residues. Trimming stripped 5 bases from V and 0 bases from J, with 13 bases between. CDR3 sequence (DNA): TGTGCCAGCAGTCCCCGGGGACTGGTGAACACTGAAGCTTTCTTT. This codes for CASSPRGLVNTEAFF.

The chain is built from TRBV5-6 and TRBJ2-7, with D perhaps TRBD2 (6 bases). The CDR3 runs 16 residues. Germline V lookup: CDR1 SGHDT, CDR2 YYEEEE. Trimming took 0 bases from V and 0 from J, leaving 13 bases between them. For the CDR3, the DNA is TGTGCCAGCAGCTTGGGCGGGGTAGCTGGCTCCTACGAGCAGTACTTC. It translates to CASSLGGVAGSYEQYF.

J is TRBJ1-5 and V is TRBV18; the D is unclear. The germline V and J ends were trimmed by 2 bases and 0 bases, with 8 bases remaining between them. The CDR3 is 15 amino acids. CDR1 and CDR2 from the germline V gene are KGHSH and LQKENI. CDR3 coding DNA: TGTGCCAGCTCACCAACCGGAGATAGCAATCAGCCCCAGCATTTT. Translated: CASSPTGDSNQPQHF. Full variable domain (rest looked up from reference TRBV18 and TRBJ1-5): NAGVMQNPRHLVRRRGQEARLRCSPMKGHSHVYWYRQLPEEGLKFMVYLQKENIIDESGMPKERFSAEFPKEGPSILRIQQVVRGDSAAYFCASSPTGDSNQPQHFGDGTRLSIL.

The chain joins TRBV28 to TRBJ1-1, with 10 bases that match TRBD1. This CDR3 has 16 amino acids. The J segment lost 5 bases and the V segment lost 3 bases, leaving 9 bases of the junction unmatched. The V gene's germline CDR1 is MDHEN and CDR2 SYDVKM. Here the CDR3 DNA reads TGTGCCAGCAGTTTCTCCGGGACAGGGGAGCGGACTGAAGCTTTCTTT. Translated, it gives CASSFSGTGERTEAFF.

The V gene is TRBV28, the J gene TRBJ2-7, with 9 nucleotides matching TRBD2. The CDR3 is made up of 16 amino acids. J gave up 7 bases and V 5 bases, and 15 bases lay outside the gene matches. The V gene's germline CDR1 is MDHEN and CDR2 SYDVKM. Here the CDR3 DNA reads TGTGCCAGCAGTATTAGCGGGAGTTTCAATGAACTGGAGCAGTACTTC. Amino acid sequence: CASSISGSFNELEQYF.

J is TRBJ2-1 and V is TRBV28; TRBD2 agrees at 7 bases. CDR3 length: 14 amino acids. Germline trimming cut 6 bases from V and 7 bases from J; bases unmatched to any gene: 9. The germline CDR1 and CDR2 sequences are MDHEN and SYDVKM. The CDR3 DNA reads TGTGCCAGCAGCCTATCCTCCGGGGGGAATGAGCAGTTCTTC. Translation gives CASSLSSGGNEQFF.

This clone has only one observation. This sequence joins TRBV5-1 and TRBJ2-3, with D maybe TRBD2 (6 bases). Germline V gene sequence: CDR1 SGHRS, CDR2 YFSETQ. This CDR3 contains 13 residues. Trimming stripped 7 bases from V and 7 bases from J, with 16 bases between. CDR3 protein: CASHGGAGNTQYF. DNA of the CDR3: TGCGCCAGCCACGGGGGTGCGGGGAATACGCAGTATTTT.

The chain links TRBV5-5 to TRBJ2-7, with D hard to call. Trimming removed 0 bases at V and 5 bases at J, with 3 bases between. The CDR3 is 11 amino acids. Germline lookup yields CDR1 SGHKS and CDR2 YYEKEE (reference sequence). CDR3 DNA: TGTGCCAGCAGCTTGGTAGACGAGCAGTACTTC. Its translation is CASSLVDEQYF.

The V call is TRBV5-1, the J call TRBJ2-7; the D gene is possibly TRBD2 (5 bases). The V end was cut by 0 bases, the J end by 2 bases, with 18 bases between. The CDR3 consists of 17 residues. CDR1 and CDR2 (germline): SGHRS, YFSETQ. This CDR3 reads CASSLEYGGGPPYEQYF. The CDR3 DNA reads TGCGCCAGCAGCTTGGAATATGGCGGAGGCCCCCCCTACGAGCAGTACTTC.

This chain joins TRBV7-2 and TRBJ2-7; the match to TRBD1 covers 8 bases. CDR1 SGHTA and CDR2 FQGNSA come from the germline V gene. The CDR3 has 15 amino acids. The V gene end was trimmed by 1 base and the J gene end by 6 bases; junction bases not matched to a gene: 8. CDR3 residues: CASSLVGAGGFEQYF. CDR3 coding DNA: TGTGCCAGCAGCTTAGTAGGGGCAGGGGGCTTCGAGCAGTACTTC.

The chain employs TRBV11-3 and TRBJ2-3; weak D call: TRBD2 (6 bases). This CDR3 is built from 15 residues. Trimming left V 4 bases short and J 2 bases short, with 13 bases between. The germline V gene encodes CDR1 SGHNT and CDR2 YENEEA. The CDR3 sequence is CASSSGRTITDTQYF. The CDR3 region has the DNA TGTGCCAGCAGCTCTGGGCGGACTATCACAGATACGCAGTATTTT.